This T cell receptor beta chain came from a study of OX40 agonist ivuxolimab in advanced cancers. Study-wide points: Not determined was the antigen specificity of the expanded peripheral T cells. CD4+ and CD8+ blood T cells expanded clonally by week 6 at 0.1 to 3.0 mg/kg.

The protocol was immunoSEQ multiplex PCR, while the TCRdb copy is restricted to in-frame clones and leaves out a portion. The table records some 84,000 clones, about nine tenths of them present only once. The V and J ends lost 4 bases and 1 base respectively, with 7 bases between them. The CDR3 totals 13 residues. Looked up from germline, CDR1 is LGHNA and CDR2 is YNFKEQ. Concerning this clone: Its antigen is not known.

Anyone with autoimmune disease history or systemic immunosuppression was excluded. This sample comprised CD4+ or CD8+ T cells sorted from blood, obtained in a trial of the OX40 agonist ivuxolimab. The sequence derives from an adult with an advanced solid tumor such as melanoma, head and neck, liver or kidney cancer. The V and J genes are TRBV4-2 and TRBJ1-1, with D possibly being TRBD1 (5 bases). The CDR3 nucleotides read TGTGCCAGCAGCCCCGGACAGAACACTGAAGCTTTCTTT. This gives the protein CASSPGQNTEAFF.